This T cell receptor beta chain emerged from a study of beta chain features in type 1 diabetes. Overall study findings and caveats: Although PCR might favor shorter templates, it would do so equally in patients and controls. The study left unresolved whether HLA type influences TCRB rearrangement. Patients with type 1 diabetes carried fewer insertions and had more deletions at their VDJ junctions. In all four CD4+ subsets, TCRB CDR3 length was significantly, moderately reduced in type 1 diabetes.

The investigators reverse transcribed all of the isolated RNA, so they sequenced expressed TCRB transcripts. The method was immunoSEQ multiplex PCR; TCRdb's version includes in-frame clones alone and lacks a portion of them. The repertoire has around 250,000 clones, more than 13% of them found once; the top ten carry 0.017%. A few counts support this clone. Its antigen is not known. Sorting based on CD45RO/CCR7/CD25/CD127/CD95/CD27 separated CD4+ naive, central memory, regulatory and stem cell-like memory cells. Per the germline V gene, CDR1 is SGDLS and CDR2 is YYNGEE. The V gene end was trimmed by 0 bases and the J gene end by 4 bases; junction bases not matched to a gene: 6. This CDR3 comprises 16 residues.

Material: naive CD4+ T cells from blood. This chain joins TRBV9 and TRBJ2-2, with 7 bases aligning to TRBD1. The source of this sequence is a man aged 25-45 years with type 1 diabetes. The DNA of the CDR3 is TGTGCCAGCAGCGTAGGGCTGGACAGGATCACCGGGGAGCTGTTTTTT. This sequence encodes CASSVGLDRITGELFF. Full variable domain (remainder filled in from reference TRBV9 and TRBJ2-2): DSGVTQTPKHLITATGQRVTLRCSPRSGDLSVYWYQQSLDQGLQFLIQYYNGEERAKGNILERFSAQQFPDLHSELNLSSLELGDSALYFCASSVGLDRITGELFFGEGSRLTVL.